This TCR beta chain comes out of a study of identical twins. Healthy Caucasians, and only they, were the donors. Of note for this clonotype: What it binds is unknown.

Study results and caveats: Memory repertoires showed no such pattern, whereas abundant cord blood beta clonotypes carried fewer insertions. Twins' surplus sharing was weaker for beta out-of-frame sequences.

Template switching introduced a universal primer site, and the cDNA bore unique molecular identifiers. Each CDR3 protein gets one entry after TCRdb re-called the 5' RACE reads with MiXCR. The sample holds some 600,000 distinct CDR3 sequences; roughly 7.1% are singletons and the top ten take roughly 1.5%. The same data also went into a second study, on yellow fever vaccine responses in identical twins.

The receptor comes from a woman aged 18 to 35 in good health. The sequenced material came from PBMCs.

The CDR3 here is CASSPVAGDLGNEQFF. The DNA of the CDR3 is TGTGCCAGCAGCCCAGTAGCGGGGGACCTAGGGAATGAGCAGTTCTTC. V gene TRBV7-9 combines with J gene TRBJ2-1, with TRBD2 identical over 9 bases. In germline, CDR1 is SEHNR, CDR2 FQNEAQ (reference sequence). The CDR3 length is 16 residues. Trimming at V came to 5 bases and at J to 7 bases, leaving 12 bases not matched to a gene.